The sequence of this T cell receptor beta chain was determined in a study of cytomegalovirus exposure and HLA in healthy donors. The germline CDR1 and CDR2 sequences are MNHNY and SVGAGI (reference sequence). The V gene lost 6 bases and the J gene lost 5 bases, with 17 bases spanning the gap. This CDR3 contains 15 residues. PCR was performed using 60 Vbeta and 13 Jbeta primers. The protocol was immunoSEQ multiplex PCR, while the TCRdb copy is restricted to in-frame clones and leaves out a portion. The sample includes about 150,000 clones, 74% of them seen just once. The sequenced sample was PBMCs. The clonotype originates from a man aged 25-45 years in good health and CMV-seronegative. This sequence joins TRBV6-6 and TRBJ1-3; tentatively, D is TRBD1 (6 bases). CDR3 DNA sequence: TGTGCCAGCAGGAGGACAGCTTCTAGTCGAAACACCATATATTTT. It codes for CASRRTASSRNTIYF.